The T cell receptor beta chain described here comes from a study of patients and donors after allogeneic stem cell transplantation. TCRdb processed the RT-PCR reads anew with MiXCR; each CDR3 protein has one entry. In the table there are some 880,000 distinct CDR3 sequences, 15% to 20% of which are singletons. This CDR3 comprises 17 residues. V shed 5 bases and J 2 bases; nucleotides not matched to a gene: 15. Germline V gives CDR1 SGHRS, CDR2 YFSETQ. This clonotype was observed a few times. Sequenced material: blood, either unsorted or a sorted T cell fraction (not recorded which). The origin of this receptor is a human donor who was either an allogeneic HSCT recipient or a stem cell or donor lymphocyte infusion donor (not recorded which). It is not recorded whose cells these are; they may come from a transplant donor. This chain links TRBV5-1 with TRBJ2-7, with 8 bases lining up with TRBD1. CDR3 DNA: TGCGCCAGCAGTCGTCAACTTATATCGGGACAGGCCTACGAGCAGTACTTC. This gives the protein CASSRQLISGQAYEQYF.